The rows below give T cell receptor beta chains drawn from one sample of a study of pediatric ulcerative colitis. Measured with immunoSEQ multiplex PCR; TCRdb has only the in-frame clones, and not every one. The sample includes some 15,000 clones, roughly three quarters of them seen just once. The sequenced sample was gut tissue. All receptors derive from a boy between 10 and 17 years old who was a control in a study of pediatric ulcerative colitis. Both conserved end residues are part of each CDR3. D genes are given only for firm matches. Clone size is not always given. Where it is, it says once, few, many or a class for expanded clones.

d_call: -; clone_size: -; j_call: TRBJ2-1; v_call: TRBV11-1; cdr3_aa: CASSLTSDYRDSHNEQFF; cdr3_nt: TGTGCCAGCAGCTTAACGAGCGATTACCGGGACTCCCACAATGAGCAGTTCTTC
d_call: TRBD2; clone_size: -; j_call: TRBJ2-1; v_call: TRBV10-1; cdr3_aa: CATQRSGGAENEQFF; cdr3_nt: TGCGCCACGCAACGAAGCGGGGGGGCCGAAAATGAGCAGTTCTTC
d_call: TRBD2; clone_size: -; j_call: TRBJ2-5; v_call: TRBV5-1; cdr3_aa: CASRASGLVETQYF; cdr3_nt: TGCGCCAGCAGGGCTAGCGGGTTGGTGGAGACCCAGTACTTC
d_call: -; clone_size: -; j_call: TRBJ2-1; v_call: TRBV18; cdr3_aa: CASSLGNNEQFF; cdr3_nt: TGTGCCAGCTCACTCGGGAACAATGAGCAGTTCTTC
d_call: -; clone_size: -; j_call: TRBJ2-1; v_call: TRBV7-3; cdr3_aa: CASSLGASESNEQFF; cdr3_nt: TGTGCCAGCAGCTTAGGGGCTAGCGAGAGTAATGAGCAGTTCTTC
d_call: TRBD2; clone_size: -; j_call: TRBJ2-5; v_call: TRBV29-1; cdr3_aa: CSAVGLADQETQYF; cdr3_nt: TGCAGCGCCGTCGGACTAGCGGATCAAGAGACCCAGTACTTC
d_call: -; clone_size: once; j_call: TRBJ2-2; v_call: TRBV7-9; cdr3_aa: CASSPRDTNTGELFF; cdr3_nt: TGTGCCAGCAGTCCCCGGGACACGAACACCGGGGAGCTGTTTTTT
d_call: TRBD2; clone_size: once; j_call: TRBJ2-3; v_call: TRBV28; cdr3_aa: CASSLETSGQLTDTQYF; cdr3_nt: TGTGCCAGCAGTTTAGAGACTAGCGGGCAACTCACAGATACGCAGTATTTT
d_call: TRBD2; clone_size: -; j_call: TRBJ2-1; v_call: TRBV7-2; cdr3_aa: CASSFRTSGSSYNEQFF; cdr3_nt: TGTGCCAGCAGCTTTAGGACTAGCGGGAGCTCCTACAATGAGCAGTTCTTC
d_call: -; clone_size: -; j_call: TRBJ2-3; v_call: TRBV5-1; cdr3_aa: CASSYGRVTDTQYF; cdr3_nt: TGCGCCAGCAGCTATGGACGAGTCACAGATACGCAGTATTTT
d_call: TRBD1; clone_size: -; j_call: TRBJ2-5; v_call: TRBV29-1; cdr3_aa: CSVGQLQETQYF; cdr3_nt: TGCAGCGTGGGACAGCTTCAAGAGACCCAGTACTTC
d_call: TRBD2; clone_size: -; j_call: TRBJ2-7; v_call: TRBV6-5; cdr3_aa: CASSMTSGSTYEQYF; cdr3_nt: TGTGCCAGCAGCATGACTAGCGGGAGTACCTACGAGCAGTACTTC
d_call: TRBD1; clone_size: -; j_call: TRBJ1-4; v_call: TRBV5-4; cdr3_aa: CASSSDGQGEKLFF; cdr3_nt: TGTGCCAGCAGCTCGGACGGACAGGGTGAAAAACTGTTTTTT
d_call: -; clone_size: -; j_call: TRBJ2-3; v_call: TRBV7-3; cdr3_aa: CASSSRGTDTQYF; cdr3_nt: TGTGCCAGCAGCTCCAGGGGCACAGATACGCAGTATTTT
d_call: -; clone_size: -; j_call: TRBJ1-2; v_call: TRBV30; cdr3_aa: CAWTPRLGRTNYGYTF; cdr3_nt: TGTGCCTGGACTCCACGTTTGGGCAGGACTAACTATGGCTACACCTTC
d_call: TRBD2; clone_size: -; j_call: TRBJ2-3; v_call: TRBV29-1; cdr3_aa: CSVDSGGGRRDTQYF; cdr3_nt: TGCAGCGTTGATTCGGGGGGGGGCCGGAGAGATACGCAGTATTTT
d_call: -; clone_size: -; j_call: TRBJ1-1; v_call: TRBV5-8; cdr3_aa: CASSLGRDTEAFF; cdr3_nt: TGTGCCAGCAGCTTGGGACGGGACACTGAAGCTTTCTTT
d_call: -; clone_size: -; j_call: TRBJ2-2; v_call: TRBV5-8; cdr3_aa: CASSLAGISYPGELFF; cdr3_nt: TGTGCCAGCAGCTTGGCAGGGATTTCCTACCCCGGGGAGCTGTTTTTT
d_call: -; clone_size: -; j_call: TRBJ2-7; v_call: TRBV6-1; cdr3_aa: CASGQFPYEQYF; cdr3_nt: TGTGCCAGCGGACAGTTCCCCTACGAGCAGTACTTC
d_call: TRBD1; clone_size: -; j_call: TRBJ1-3; v_call: TRBV23-1; cdr3_aa: CASSQSGAGGGSGNTIYF; cdr3_nt: TGCGCCAGCAGTCAATCGGGAGCAGGGGGTGGCTCTGGAAACACCATATATTTT
d_call: TRBD1; clone_size: -; j_call: TRBJ1-5; v_call: TRBV6-1; cdr3_aa: CASSERGQGNQPQHF; cdr3_nt: TGTGCCAGCAGTGAACGGGGACAGGGCAATCAGCCCCAGCATTTT
d_call: -; clone_size: -; j_call: TRBJ2-3; v_call: TRBV9; cdr3_aa: CASSGMGTSTDTQYF; cdr3_nt: TGTGCCAGCAGCGGAATGGGGACTAGCACAGATACGCAGTATTTT
d_call: TRBD2; clone_size: -; j_call: TRBJ2-1; v_call: TRBV7-2; cdr3_aa: CASSLRLARDEQFF; cdr3_nt: TGTGCCAGCAGTTTACGACTAGCGAGGGATGAGCAGTTCTTC
d_call: -; clone_size: -; j_call: TRBJ1-2; v_call: TRBV15; cdr3_aa: CATSRDRQAPYYGYTF; cdr3_nt: TGTGCCACCAGCAGAGATCGGCAGGCCCCATACTATGGCTACACCTTC
d_call: TRBD1; clone_size: -; j_call: TRBJ1-3; v_call: TRBV7-2; cdr3_aa: CASSFQTGLNTIYF; cdr3_nt: TGTGCCAGCAGCTTCCAGACAGGGTTGAACACCATATATTTT
d_call: TRBD1; clone_size: -; j_call: TRBJ1-2; v_call: TRBV19; cdr3_aa: CASNGQGRFNYGYTF; cdr3_nt: TGTGCCAGTAATGGACAGGGAAGGTTCAACTATGGCTACACCTTC
d_call: -; clone_size: -; j_call: TRBJ1-2; v_call: TRBV28; cdr3_aa: CAITRDTLGYTF; cdr3_nt: TGTGCCATCACCCGGGACACCCTAGGCTACACCTTC
d_call: -; clone_size: few; j_call: TRBJ1-5; v_call: TRBV28; cdr3_aa: CAIQRNLPRSEPQHF; cdr3_nt: TGTGCCATCCAACGCAATCTTCCCCGCTCTGAGCCCCAGCATTTT
d_call: -; clone_size: -; j_call: TRBJ1-2; v_call: TRBV11-2; cdr3_aa: CASSLEGNYGYTF; cdr3_nt: TGTGCCAGCAGCTTAGAAGGGAACTATGGCTACACCTTC
d_call: TRBD1; clone_size: -; j_call: TRBJ1-1; v_call: TRBV19; cdr3_aa: CASRKGAILTTEAFF; cdr3_nt: TGTGCCAGTAGGAAGGGGGCAATCTTGACCACTGAAGCTTTCTTT
d_call: TRBD2; clone_size: -; j_call: TRBJ2-1; v_call: TRBV7-3; cdr3_aa: CASSLLAGGEGNEQFF; cdr3_nt: TGTGCCAGCAGCTTACTAGCGGGAGGAGAGGGGAATGAGCAGTTCTTC
d_call: TRBD1; clone_size: -; j_call: TRBJ1-1; v_call: TRBV28; cdr3_aa: CASIRGLGTEAFF; cdr3_nt: TGTGCCAGTATCAGGGGGCTGGGAACTGAAGCTTTCTTT
d_call: TRBD1; clone_size: -; j_call: TRBJ2-7; v_call: TRBV9; cdr3_aa: CASTPGTGTYEQYF; cdr3_nt: TGTGCCAGCACCCCCGGGACAGGGACCTACGAGCAGTACTTC
d_call: -; clone_size: -; j_call: TRBJ1-5; v_call: TRBV27; cdr3_aa: CASSFDSNQPQHF; cdr3_nt: TGTGCCAGCAGTTTCGACAGCAATCAGCCCCAGCATTTT
d_call: -; clone_size: -; j_call: TRBJ2-5; v_call: TRBV28; cdr3_aa: CASAAVQETQYF; cdr3_nt: TGTGCCAGCGCGGCGGTACAAGAGACCCAGTACTTC
d_call: -; clone_size: -; j_call: TRBJ1-2; v_call: TRBV25-1; cdr3_aa: CASSPLETNYGYTF; cdr3_nt: TGTGCCAGCAGCCCCCTGGAAACCAACTATGGCTACACCTTC
d_call: -; clone_size: -; j_call: TRBJ2-1; v_call: TRBV25-1; cdr3_aa: CASSESSPSTFSGNEQFF; cdr3_nt: TGTGCCAGCAGTGAATCTAGCCCTTCGACCTTCTCGGGCAATGAGCAGTTCTTC
d_call: TRBD1; clone_size: -; j_call: TRBJ2-5; v_call: TRBV28; cdr3_aa: CASSPPGQGETQYF; cdr3_nt: TGTGCCAGCAGTCCGCCGGGACAGGGAGAGACCCAGTACTTC
d_call: -; clone_size: few; j_call: TRBJ1-6; v_call: TRBV5-4; cdr3_aa: CASSLEGGDSPLHF; cdr3_nt: TGTGCCAGCAGCTTGGAGGGCGGCGATTCACCCCTCCACTTT
d_call: -; clone_size: few; j_call: TRBJ2-3; v_call: TRBV10-3; cdr3_aa: CAISVSTDTQYF; cdr3_nt: TGTGCCATCAGTGTATCCACAGATACGCAGTATTTT
d_call: -; clone_size: few; j_call: TRBJ1-2; v_call: TRBV10-3; cdr3_aa: CAISEPDLGRPNHGYTF; cdr3_nt: TGTGCCATCAGTGAGCCGGATTTAGGCAGGCCAAACCATGGCTACACCTTC
d_call: -; clone_size: few; j_call: TRBJ1-6; v_call: TRBV2; cdr3_aa: CASTPNTGSLPSPLHF; cdr3_nt: TGTGCCAGCACTCCAAATACAGGTTCCCTACCGTCGCCCCTCCACTTT
d_call: TRBD2; clone_size: -; j_call: TRBJ2-5; v_call: TRBV5-3; cdr3_aa: CARSLVDASGRPAGVETQYF; cdr3_nt: TGTGCCAGAAGCTTGGTCGACGCTAGCGGGAGGCCCGCTGGTGTGGAGACCCAGTACTTC
d_call: TRBD1; clone_size: -; j_call: TRBJ2-3; v_call: TRBV7-9; cdr3_aa: CASSKRYSPGQAETDTQYF; cdr3_nt: TGTGCCAGCAGCAAACGCTATTCACCGGGACAGGCCGAAACAGATACGCAGTATTTT
d_call: TRBD1; clone_size: -; j_call: TRBJ1-2; v_call: TRBV5-6; cdr3_aa: CASSWAGTVLSGYTF; cdr3_nt: TGTGCCAGCAGCTGGGCCGGGACAGTCCTCTCCGGCTACACCTTC
d_call: TRBD1; clone_size: once; j_call: TRBJ1-3; v_call: TRBV10-3; cdr3_aa: CAISGGQESSGNTIYF; cdr3_nt: TGTGCCATCAGTGGGGGACAGGAAAGCTCTGGAAACACCATATATTTT
d_call: TRBD1; clone_size: -; j_call: TRBJ1-6; v_call: TRBV5-4; cdr3_aa: CASNMDREISPLHF; cdr3_nt: TGTGCCAGCAACATGGACAGGGAGATTTCGCCCCTCCACTTT
d_call: -; clone_size: -; j_call: TRBJ1-4; v_call: TRBV30; cdr3_aa: CAWNLQGHNEKLFF; cdr3_nt: TGTGCCTGGAATTTACAGGGACATAATGAAAAACTGTTTTTT
d_call: -; clone_size: -; j_call: TRBJ2-7; v_call: TRBV4-3; cdr3_aa: CASSQDSGPSYEQYF; cdr3_nt: TGCGCCAGCAGCCAAGATTCAGGGCCCTCCTACGAGCAGTACTTC
d_call: TRBD2; clone_size: -; j_call: TRBJ2-3; v_call: TRBV7-2; cdr3_aa: CASSAGLAGAGDTQYF; cdr3_nt: TGTGCCAGCAGCGCGGGACTAGCGGGGGCGGGGGATACGCAGTATTTT